A single TCR beta chain is shown here with its context. Antigen specificity is unknown. This sample was included in a study of T cell responses to AZD1222 COVID-19 vaccine. TCRdb's copy holds only in-frame clones and misses some; the assay was immunoSEQ multiplex PCR. The table includes 250,000 to 300,000 clones, almost 95% detected once. Pooling of second doses given at about 4 or about 12 weeks was done. Overall study findings and caveats: Increases in Spike-specific TCR breadth and depth were seen after two AZD1222 doses.

The origin of this receptor is an adult who received the AZD1222 COVID-19 vaccine. The source was peripheral blood, collected 28 days after the second AZD1222 dose.

The CDR3 spells CASSPDPDRGYYEQYF. CDR3 DNA sequence: TGCGCCAGCAGCCCGGACCCGGACAGGGGGTACTACGAGCAGTACTTC. The V call is TRBV5-1, the J call TRBJ2-7, with 10 bases that match TRBD1. Per the germline V gene, CDR1 is SGHRS and CDR2 is YFSETQ. This CDR3 has 16 residues. The junction had 10 bases not matched to a gene; V was cut back by 4 bases and J by 3 bases. Filled out from reference TRBV5-1 and TRBJ2-7, the complete variable domain reads KAGVTQTPRYLIKTRGQQVTLSCSPISGHRSVSWYQQTPGQGLQFLFEYFSETQRNKGNFPGRFSGRQFSNSRSEMNVSTLELGDSALYLCASSPDPDRGYYEQYFGPGTRLTVT.